The source of this T cell receptor beta chain is a study of chemoradiotherapy in HPV16-positive cancers. A single count supports this clone. Clones were read by immunoSEQ multiplex PCR, and TCRdb kept only the in-frame ones, dropping some. The repertoire holds fewer than 13,000 clones, with 84% as singletons. The CDR3 has 13 amino acids. V lost 5 bases and J 0 bases, leaving 6 bases between the germline ends. Germline values: CDR1 SGDLS, CDR2 YYNGEE. The starting material was blood, obtained from a patient who underwent chemoradiotherapy. The origin of this receptor is a human donor with HPV-associated anogenital cancer. This chain connects TRBV9 to TRBJ1-3; tentative D call: TRBD1 (5 bases). CDR3 DNA sequence: TGTGCCAGCAGGGGACTCTCTGGAAACACCATATATTTT. It translates to CASRGLSGNTIYF.